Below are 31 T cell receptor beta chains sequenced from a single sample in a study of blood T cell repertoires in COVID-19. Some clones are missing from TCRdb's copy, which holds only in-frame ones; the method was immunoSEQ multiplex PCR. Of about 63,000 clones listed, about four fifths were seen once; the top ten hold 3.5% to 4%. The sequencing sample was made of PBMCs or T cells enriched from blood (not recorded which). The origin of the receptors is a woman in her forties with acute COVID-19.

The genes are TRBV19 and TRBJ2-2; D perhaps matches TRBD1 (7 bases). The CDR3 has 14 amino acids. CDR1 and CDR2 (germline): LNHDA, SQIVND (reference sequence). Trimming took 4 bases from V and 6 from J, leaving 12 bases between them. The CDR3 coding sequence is TGTGCCAGTAGTAACAGGGGAGGTCCCGGGGAGCTGTTTTTT. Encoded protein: CASSNRGGPGELFF.

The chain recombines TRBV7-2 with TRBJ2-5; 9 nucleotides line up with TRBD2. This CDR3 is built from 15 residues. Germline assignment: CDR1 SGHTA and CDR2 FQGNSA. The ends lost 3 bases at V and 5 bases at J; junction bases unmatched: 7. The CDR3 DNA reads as TGTGCCAGCAGCTTTTCCGGGACTAGCAAGGAGACCCAGTACTTC. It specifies CASSFSGTSKETQYF.

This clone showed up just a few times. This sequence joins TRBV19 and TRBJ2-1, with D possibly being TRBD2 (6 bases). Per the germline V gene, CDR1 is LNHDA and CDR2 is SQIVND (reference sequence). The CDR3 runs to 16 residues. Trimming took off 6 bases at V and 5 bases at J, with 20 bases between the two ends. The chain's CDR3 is CASRSLGPRRDNEQFF. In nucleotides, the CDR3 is TGTGCCAGTAGAAGCTTGGGACCCCGGAGGGACAATGAGCAGTTCTTC.

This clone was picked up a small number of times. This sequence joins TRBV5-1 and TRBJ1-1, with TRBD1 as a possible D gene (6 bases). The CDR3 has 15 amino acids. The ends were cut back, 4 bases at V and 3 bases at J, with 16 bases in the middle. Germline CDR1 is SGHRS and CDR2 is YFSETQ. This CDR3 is CASSPGHFGDTEAFF. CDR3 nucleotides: TGCGCCAGCAGCCCGGGACACTTTGGGGACACTGAAGCTTTCTTT.

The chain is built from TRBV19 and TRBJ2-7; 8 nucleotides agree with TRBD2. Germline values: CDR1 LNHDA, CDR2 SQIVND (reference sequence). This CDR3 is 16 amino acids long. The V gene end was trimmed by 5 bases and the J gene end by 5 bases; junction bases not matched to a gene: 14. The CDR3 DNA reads TGTGCCAGTAGTTTCGCCCGGTATAGCGGGAATGACGAGCAGTACTTC. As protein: CASSFARYSGNDEQYF.

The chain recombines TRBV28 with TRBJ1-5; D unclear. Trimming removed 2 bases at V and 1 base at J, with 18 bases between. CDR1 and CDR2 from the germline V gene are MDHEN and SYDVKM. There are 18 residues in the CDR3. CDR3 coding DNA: TGTGCCAGCAGTTTACCCCCTTGGCCCCGCGGGAGCAATCAGCCCCAGCATTTT. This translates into CASSLPPWPRGSNQPQHF. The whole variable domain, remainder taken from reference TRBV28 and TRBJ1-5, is DVKVTQSSRYLVKRTGEKVFLECVQDMDHENMFWYRQDPGLGLRLIYFSYDVKMKEKGDIPEGYSVSREKKERFSLILESASTNQTSMYLCASSLPPWPRGSNQPQHFGDGTRLSIL.

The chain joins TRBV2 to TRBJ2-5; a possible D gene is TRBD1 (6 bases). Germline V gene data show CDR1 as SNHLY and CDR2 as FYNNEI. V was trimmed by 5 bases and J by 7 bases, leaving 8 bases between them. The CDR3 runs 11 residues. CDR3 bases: TGTGCCAGCAGTATACAGGGGACCCAGTACTTC. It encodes CASSIQGTQYF.

CDR3 in DNA: TGTGCCAGCAGCATTGTCCCGGAGGCCTATAATTCACCCCTCCACTTT. Protein sequence: CASSIVPEAYNSPLHF. This chain links TRBV7-9 with TRBJ1-6; D ambiguous. The germline V gene encodes CDR1 SEHNR and CDR2 FQNEAQ (reference sequence). V gave up 5 bases and J gave up 2 bases, with 13 bases separating them. This CDR3 has 16 residues.

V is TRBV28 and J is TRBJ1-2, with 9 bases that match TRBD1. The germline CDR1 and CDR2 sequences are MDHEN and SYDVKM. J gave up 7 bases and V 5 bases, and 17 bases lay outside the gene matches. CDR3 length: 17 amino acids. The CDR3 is CASSLLGQGSGLGGYTF. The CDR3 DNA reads TGTGCCAGCAGTCTCCTGGGACAGGGTTCGGGGTTGGGTGGCTACACCTTC.

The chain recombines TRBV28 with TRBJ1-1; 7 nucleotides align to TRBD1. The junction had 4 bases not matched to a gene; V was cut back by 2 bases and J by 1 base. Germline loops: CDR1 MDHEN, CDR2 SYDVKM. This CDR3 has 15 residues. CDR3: CASSLQTGRNTEAFF. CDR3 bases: TGTGCCAGCAGTTTACAGACAGGGCGGAACACTGAAGCTTTCTTT.

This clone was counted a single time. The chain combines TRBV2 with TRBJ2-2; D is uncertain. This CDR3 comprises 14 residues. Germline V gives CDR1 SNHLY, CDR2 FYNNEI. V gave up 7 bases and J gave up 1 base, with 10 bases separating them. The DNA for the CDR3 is TGTGCCAGCAAACCTACAGTGAACACCGGGGAGCTGTTTTTT. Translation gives CASKPTVNTGELFF.

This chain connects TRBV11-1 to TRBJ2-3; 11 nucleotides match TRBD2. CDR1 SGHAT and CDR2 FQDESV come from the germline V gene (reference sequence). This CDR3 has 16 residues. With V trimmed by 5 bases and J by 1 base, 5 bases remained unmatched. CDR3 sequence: CASSPTSGGRTDTQYF. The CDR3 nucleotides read TGTGCCAGCAGCCCCACTAGCGGGGGACGCACAGATACGCAGTATTTT. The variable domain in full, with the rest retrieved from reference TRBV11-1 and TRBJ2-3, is EAEVAQSPRYKITEKSQAVAFWCDPISGHATLYWYRQILGQGPELLVQFQDESVVDDSQLPKDRFSAERLKGVDSTLKIQPAELGDSAMYLCASSPTSGGRTDTQYFGPGTRLTVL.

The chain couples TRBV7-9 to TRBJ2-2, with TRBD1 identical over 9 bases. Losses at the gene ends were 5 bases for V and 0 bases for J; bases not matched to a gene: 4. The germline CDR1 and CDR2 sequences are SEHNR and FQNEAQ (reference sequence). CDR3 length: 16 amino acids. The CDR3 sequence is CASSRGTGTNTGELFF. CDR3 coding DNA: TGTGCCAGCAGCCGCGGGACAGGGACGAACACCGGGGAGCTGTTTTTT.

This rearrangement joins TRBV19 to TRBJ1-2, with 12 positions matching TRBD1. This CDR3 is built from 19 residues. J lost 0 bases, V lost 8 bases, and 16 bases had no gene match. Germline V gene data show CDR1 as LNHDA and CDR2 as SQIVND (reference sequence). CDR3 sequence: CASEGVMGQGANSNYGYTF. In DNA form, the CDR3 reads TGTGCCAGTGAGGGAGTTATGGGACAGGGGGCGAATTCTAACTATGGCTACACCTTC.

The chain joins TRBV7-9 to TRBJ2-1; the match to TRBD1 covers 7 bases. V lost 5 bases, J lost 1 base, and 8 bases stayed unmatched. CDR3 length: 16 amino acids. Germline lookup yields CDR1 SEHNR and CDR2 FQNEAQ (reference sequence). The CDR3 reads CASSPETGMSYNEQFF. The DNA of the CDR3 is TGTGCCAGCAGCCCCGAGACAGGGATGTCCTACAATGAGCAGTTCTTC.

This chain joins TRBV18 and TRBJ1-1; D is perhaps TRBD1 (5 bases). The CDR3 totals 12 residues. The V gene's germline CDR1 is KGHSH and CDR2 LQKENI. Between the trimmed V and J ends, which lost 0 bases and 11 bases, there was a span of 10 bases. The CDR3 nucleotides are TGTGCCAGCTCACCACCGACGGAGGGGGCTTTCTTT. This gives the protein CASSPPTEGAFF.

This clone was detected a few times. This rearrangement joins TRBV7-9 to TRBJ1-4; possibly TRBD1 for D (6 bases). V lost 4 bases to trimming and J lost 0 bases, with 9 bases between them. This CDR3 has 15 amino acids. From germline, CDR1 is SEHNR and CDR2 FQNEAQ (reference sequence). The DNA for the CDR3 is TGTGCCAGCAGCTCCGGGACATCAACTAATGAAAAACTGTTTTTT. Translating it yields CASSSGTSTNEKLFF. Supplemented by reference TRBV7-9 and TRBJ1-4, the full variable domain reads DTGVSQNPRHKITKRGQNVTFRCDPISEHNRLYWYRQTLGQGPEFLTYFQNEAQLEKSRLLSDRFSAERPKGSFSTLEIQRTEQGDSAMYLCASSSGTSTNEKLFFGSGTQLSVL.

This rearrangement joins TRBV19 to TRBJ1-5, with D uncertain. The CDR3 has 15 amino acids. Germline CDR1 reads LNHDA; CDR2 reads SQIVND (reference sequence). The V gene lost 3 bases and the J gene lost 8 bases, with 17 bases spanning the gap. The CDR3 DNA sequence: TGTGCCAGTAGTATGATTAACAGCCCCTCTAAGCCCCAGCATTTT. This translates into CASSMINSPSKPQHF. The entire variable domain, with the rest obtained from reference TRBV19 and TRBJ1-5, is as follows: DGGITQSPKYLFRKEGQNVTLSCEQNLNHDAMYWYRQDPGQGLRLIYYSQIVNDFQKGDIAEGYSVSREKKESFPLTVTSAQKNPTAFYLCASSMINSPSKPQHFGDGTRLSIL.

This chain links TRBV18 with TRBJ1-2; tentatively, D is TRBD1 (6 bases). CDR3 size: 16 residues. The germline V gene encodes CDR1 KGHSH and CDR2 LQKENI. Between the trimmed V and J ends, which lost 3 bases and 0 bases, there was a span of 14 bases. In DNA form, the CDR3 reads TGTGCCAGCTCACCCTCGACAGGCCCAGCTAACTATGGCTACACCTTC. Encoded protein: CASSPSTGPANYGYTF.

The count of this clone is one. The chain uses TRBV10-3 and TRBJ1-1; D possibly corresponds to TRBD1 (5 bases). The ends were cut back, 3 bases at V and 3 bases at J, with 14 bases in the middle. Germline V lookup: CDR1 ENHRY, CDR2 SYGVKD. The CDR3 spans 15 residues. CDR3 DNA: TGTGCCATCAGTGACTCCGGGAGGGGCTACACTGAAGCTTTCTTT. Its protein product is CAISDSGRGYTEAFF.

The CDR3 region has the DNA TGTGCCAGCAGGACAACAGGTTTCTCCTATGGCTACACCTTC. It yields the protein CASRTTGFSYGYTF. The chain combines TRBV6-6 with TRBJ1-2; tentative D call: TRBD1 (5 bases). The CDR3 spans 14 residues. The ends were cut back, 6 bases at V and 4 bases at J, with 15 bases in the middle. CDR1 is MNHNY, CDR2 SVGAGI, per germline (reference sequence).

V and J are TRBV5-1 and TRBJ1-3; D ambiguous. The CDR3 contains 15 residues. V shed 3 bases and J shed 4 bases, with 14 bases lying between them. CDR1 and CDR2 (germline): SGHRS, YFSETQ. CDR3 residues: CASSSGAAGGNTIYF. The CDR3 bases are TGCGCCAGCAGCTCCGGCGCGGCCGGGGGAAACACCATATATTTT.

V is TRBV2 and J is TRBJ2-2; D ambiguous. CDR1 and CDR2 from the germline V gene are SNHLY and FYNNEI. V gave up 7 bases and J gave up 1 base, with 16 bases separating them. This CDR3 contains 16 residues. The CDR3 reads CASIPKRLLNTGELFF. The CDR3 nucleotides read TGTGCCAGCATTCCGAAGAGGCTCTTGAACACCGGGGAGCTGTTTTTT.

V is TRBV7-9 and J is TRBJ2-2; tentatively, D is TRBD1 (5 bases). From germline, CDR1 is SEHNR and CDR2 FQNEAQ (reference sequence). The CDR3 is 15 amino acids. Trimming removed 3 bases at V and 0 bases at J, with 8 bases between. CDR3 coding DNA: TGTGCCAGCAGCTTGACAGAAGCGAACACCGGGGAGCTGTTTTTT. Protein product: CASSLTEANTGELFF. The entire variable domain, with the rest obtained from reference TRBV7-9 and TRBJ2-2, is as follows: DTGVSQNPRHKITKRGQNVTFRCDPISEHNRLYWYRQTLGQGPEFLTYFQNEAQLEKSRLLSDRFSAERPKGSFSTLEIQRTEQGDSAMYLCASSLTEANTGELFFGEGSRLTVL.

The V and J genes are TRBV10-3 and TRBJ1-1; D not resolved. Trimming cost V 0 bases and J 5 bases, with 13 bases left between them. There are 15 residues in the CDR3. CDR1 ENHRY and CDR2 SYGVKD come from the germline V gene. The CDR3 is CAISESRLGGTEAFF. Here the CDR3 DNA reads TGTGCCATCAGTGAGTCCCGACTCGGAGGGACTGAAGCTTTCTTT.

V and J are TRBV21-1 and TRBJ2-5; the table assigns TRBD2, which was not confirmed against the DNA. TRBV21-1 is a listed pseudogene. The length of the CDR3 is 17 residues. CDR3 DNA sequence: TGTGCCAGCAGCAAAGGCCAAGCGGGGGGGCCCCAAGAGACCCAGTACTTC. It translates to CASSKGQAGGPQETQYF.

CDR3 in DNA: TGCGCCAGCAGCTGGGACAGGGTGGAGGAAAAACTGTTTTTT. This codes for CASSWDRVEEKLFF. The chain employs TRBV5-1 and TRBJ1-4; 9 bases map to TRBD1. The CDR3 runs to 14 residues. Per germline, CDR1 SGHRS and CDR2 YFSETQ. V lost 3 bases, J lost 8 bases, and 5 bases stayed unmatched.

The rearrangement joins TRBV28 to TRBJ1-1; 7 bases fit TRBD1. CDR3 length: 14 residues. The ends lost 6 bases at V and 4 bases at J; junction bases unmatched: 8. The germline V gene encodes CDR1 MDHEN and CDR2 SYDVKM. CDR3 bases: TGTGCCAGCAGACCCCCGGGACAGTCCACTGAAGCTTTCTTT. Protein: CASRPPGQSTEAFF.

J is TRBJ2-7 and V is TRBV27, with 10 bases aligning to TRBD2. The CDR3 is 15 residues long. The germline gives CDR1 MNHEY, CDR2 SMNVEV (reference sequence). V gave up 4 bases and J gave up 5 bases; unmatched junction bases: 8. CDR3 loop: CASSYEREGYHEQYF. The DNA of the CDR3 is TGTGCCAGCAGTTATGAGCGGGAGGGCTACCACGAGCAGTACTTC.

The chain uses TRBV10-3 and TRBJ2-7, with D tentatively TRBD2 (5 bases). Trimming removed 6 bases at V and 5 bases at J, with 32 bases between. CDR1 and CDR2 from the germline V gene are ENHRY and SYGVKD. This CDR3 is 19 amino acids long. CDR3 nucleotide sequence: TGTGCCATCAGCCCGTATACTCCCACCCGGGGAGCCCCCACCCACGAGCAGTACTTC. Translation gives CAISPYTPTRGAPTHEQYF.

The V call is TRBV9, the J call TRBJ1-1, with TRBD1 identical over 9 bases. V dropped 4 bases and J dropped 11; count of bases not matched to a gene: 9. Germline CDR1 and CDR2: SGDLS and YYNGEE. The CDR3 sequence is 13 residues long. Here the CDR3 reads CASSSRGTGRAFF. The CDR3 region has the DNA TGTGCCAGCAGCTCGCGAGGGACAGGGAGGGCTTTCTTT.